A selection of T cell receptor beta chains follows, all from one sample in a study of shared clonotypes between healthy human individuals. Assay used: immunoSEQ multiplex PCR; TCRdb lists only in-frame clones, some missing. The sample consists of about 330,000 clones, less than 85% of them appearing once. The sample was memory CD4+ T cells sorted from blood. The origin of the receptors is a man aged 30 to 45 in good health. Both conserved end residues are part of each CDR3. The order of the fields is D gene, V gene, clone size, J gene, CDR3 DNA, CDR3 protein. D genes are given only for firm matches. Size is stated for part of the rows, as once, few or many counts, or as a class when the clone is expanded.

TRBD2	TRBV29-1	once	TRBJ2-7	TGCAGCGTTGTTGCACAGCGGGGTACCTACGAGCAGTACTTC	CSVVAQRGTYEQYF
-	TRBV19	-	TRBJ2-2	TGTGCCAGTAGTATAGCAAGCGGGGAGCTGTTTTTT	CASSIASGELFF
-	TRBV11-3	few	TRBJ1-4	TGTGCCAGCAGCTTAGAACTCAGACATAATGAAAAACTGTTTTTT	CASSLELRHNEKLFF
TRBD1	TRBV11-3	once	TRBJ2-5	TGTGCCAGCAGCCAGGGGTGGCAGGGGGCTGAGACCCAGTACTTC	CASSQGWQGAETQYF
TRBD2	TRBV5-4	-	TRBJ2-3	TGTGCCAGCAGGGTGGCTAGCGGGAGTACAGATACGCAGTATTTT	CASRVASGSTDTQYF
-	TRBV4-3	-	TRBJ2-5	TGCGCCAGCAGCCAACGGGTAAGGGGAGCAGAGACCCAGTACTTC	CASSQRVRGAETQYF
-	TRBV5-1	-	TRBJ1-1	TGCGCCAGCAGTGACGGGGACGGACACACTGAAGCTTTCTTT	CASSDGDGHTEAFF
-	TRBV5-1	-	TRBJ2-5	TGCGCCAGCAGCGAAACAGGGATGAGTGAGACCCAGTACTTC	CASSETGMSETQYF
TRBD1	TRBV15	-	TRBJ1-1	TGTGCCACCAGCAGACCAACCGGGACAGGGACGAAAGCTTTCTTT	CATSRPTGTGTKAFF
-	TRBV9	-	TRBJ1-1	TGTGCCAGCAGTTATACAGGATTAAACACTGAAGCTTTCTTT	CASSYTGLNTEAFF
TRBD1	TRBV9	many	TRBJ2-1	TGTGCCAGCAGCGCGACAGGGAACTCCAATGAGCAGTTCTTC	CASSATGNSNEQFF
-	TRBV2	-	TRBJ2-5	TGTGCCAGCATCAAGGGGGGGGCGCGGCAAGAGACCCAGTACTTC	CASIKGGARQETQYF
-	TRBV30	-	TRBJ1-5	TGTGCCTGCCACACCTCTAGCAATCAGCCCCAGCATTTT	CACHTSSNQPQHF
-	TRBV5-4	once	TRBJ1-2	TGTGCCAGCAGCTTGGTACCGACAGCCTCTAACTATGGCTACACCTTC	CASSLVPTASNYGYTF
-	TRBV5-1	few	TRBJ2-7	TGCGCCAGCAGCTTGTATAGCGGAACTAAATCCTACGAGCAGTACTTC	CASSLYSGTKSYEQYF
TRBD1	TRBV9	-	TRBJ2-1	TGTGCCAGCAGCGTAGGAGGGGGCGCCATGGTAAATGAGCAGTTCTTC	CASSVGGGAMVNEQFF
TRBD2	TRBV7-2	many	TRBJ2-1	TGTGCCAGCAGCTCACGACTAGCGGGAGAGGGTGAGCAGTTCTTC	CASSSRLAGEGEQFF
-	TRBV10-2	-	TRBJ2-3	TGCGCCAGCAGGACAGACTCCGGACCCGGCACAGATACGCAGTATTTT	CASRTDSGPGTDTQYF
-	TRBV7-9	-	TRBJ2-5	TGTGCCAGCAGCCGAAAGGGACTCAGGGAGACCCAGTACTTC	CASSRKGLRETQYF
TRBD2	TRBV11-2	-	TRBJ2-7	TGTGCCAGCAGCTCAAGGTCGATAGCGGGATTCTACGAGCAGTACTTC	CASSSRSIAGFYEQYF
-	TRBV7-9	-	TRBJ2-7	TGTGCCAGCAGCGGACTGGGCTTTGGAGTAGGGGAGCAGTACTTC	CASSGLGFGVGEQYF
-	TRBV7-2	few	TRBJ1-4	TGTGCCAGCAGCTTGTATCAGGGGTTAAATGAAAAACTGTTTTTT	CASSLYQGLNEKLFF
TRBD2	TRBV11-3	-	TRBJ2-3	TGTGCCAGCAGCGACACTAGCGGAACGCAGTATTTT	CASSDTSGTQYF
TRBD1	TRBV6-6	many	TRBJ2-1	TGTGCCAGCAGTTACTCGGGCAGGGGGACGAGCAATGAGCAGTTCTTC	CASSYSGRGTSNEQFF
TRBD2	TRBV5-6	-	TRBJ2-1	TGTGCCAGCAGCTGGGGACTAGCGGGAGCTGATGAGCAGTTCTTC	CASSWGLAGADEQFF
TRBD2	TRBV5-6	-	TRBJ2-7	TGTGCCAGCAGCTTTAGGACTAGCGGGAGTTTCGGCTACGAGCAGTACTTC	CASSFRTSGSFGYEQYF
-	TRBV5-1	once	TRBJ2-5	TGCGCCAGCAGCCTAGGGTGGGGAGAGACCCAGTACTTC	CASSLGWGETQYF
TRBD2	TRBV4-3	-	TRBJ2-1	TGCGCCAGCAGCCAAGAACTAGCGGAATACAATGAGCAGTTCTTC	CASSQELAEYNEQFF
TRBD2	TRBV7-7	few	TRBJ2-5	TGTGCCAGCAGCTTAGCTCCTAGCGGGCTTCAAGAGACCCAGTACTTC	CASSLAPSGLQETQYF
-	TRBV28	-	TRBJ2-5	TGTGCCAGCAGTTCCCCTTTCAGGGGATCGGAGACCCAGTACTTC	CASSSPFRGSETQYF
-	TRBV27	once	TRBJ2-2	TGTGCCAGCACCACACTCTATCGGGGGACCGGGGAGCTGTTTTTT	CASTTLYRGTGELFF
-	TRBV5-1	few	TRBJ1-2	TGCGCCAGCAGCCCGGACAGAACTAACTATGGCTACACCTTC	CASSPDRTNYGYTF
-	TRBV29-1	-	TRBJ2-7	TGCAGCGTTGATCCCGGATCCGCAAACGAGCAGTACTTC	CSVDPGSANEQYF
-	TRBV6-6	-	TRBJ1-5	TGTGCCAGCAGTTACTCGAAGGCGTCCATCAGGCAGCCCCAGCATTTT	CASSYSKASIRQPQHF
-	TRBV4-1	once	TRBJ2-7	TGCGCCAGCACCCCTACTAGGGGGAACCCTTACGAGCAGTACTTC	CASTPTRGNPYEQYF
TRBD1	TRBV10-3	few	TRBJ1-2	TGTGCCATCAGTGCGGACAGGGAGGCCTATGGCTACACCTTC	CAISADREAYGYTF
-	TRBV5-1	-	TRBJ2-1	TGCGCCAGCAGCTTGGCCGTCAGCTACAATGAGCAGTTCTTC	CASSLAVSYNEQFF
-	TRBV5-8	-	TRBJ1-5	TGTGCCAGCAGCGGGGGGCGCGGCACCAATCAGCCCCAGCATTTT	CASSGGRGTNQPQHF
-	TRBV29-1	-	TRBJ2-1	TGCAGCGTTGAAGGCGTCAGCTCCTACAATGAGCAGTTCTTC	CSVEGVSSYNEQFF
TRBD2	TRBV7-8	few	TRBJ2-3	TGTGCCAGCAGCTCCATAAGACTAGCGGAGACAGATACGCAGTATTTT	CASSSIRLAETDTQYF
TRBD2	TRBV9	few	TRBJ2-3	TGTGCCAGCAGCCCACCACTGGCTAGCGGGAGGGTCGCAGATACGCAGTATTTT	CASSPPLASGRVADTQYF
-	TRBV6-5	-	TRBJ1-1	TGTGCCAGCAGTTACAAAGGGGGGCACACTGAAGCTTTCTTT	CASSYKGGHTEAFF
-	TRBV19	once	TRBJ2-3	TGTGCCAGTAATAGGGGGTTAAGCACAGATACGCAGTATTTT	CASNRGLSTDTQYF
TRBD1	TRBV7-9	-	TRBJ2-7	TGTGCCAGCAGTCCAACAGGGGGGCCCTACGAGCAGTACTTC	CASSPTGGPYEQYF
TRBD2	TRBV27	-	TRBJ2-7	TGTGCCAGCAGTCCCATAGCGGGAGTTTCTTCGAGCTCCTACGAGCAGTACTTC	CASSPIAGVSSSSYEQYF
-	TRBV4-1	-	TRBJ1-5	TGCGCCAGCAGCCAAGGTTTTTCCGGGGTGGGGGGTCAGCCCCAGCATTTT	CASSQGFSGVGGQPQHF
-	TRBV27	-	TRBJ2-7	TGTGCCAGCAGTTTACGGGACGGACCCTACGAGCAGTACTTC	CASSLRDGPYEQYF